This T cell receptor (beta chain) is from a study of T cells in narcolepsy. Study summary: Enrolled donors included narcolepsy type 1 or type 2 patients and healthy controls. Points from the study as a whole: No autoreactive T cell clone sequences appeared in some memory CD4+ repertoires. Same-patient CSF and blood CD4+ T cell clonotypes included HCRT-specific and TRIB2-specific autoreactive ones.

The V segment lost 3 bases and the J segment 2 bases; nucleotides outside the gene matches: 1. The length of the CDR3 is 14 residues. Germline V gives CDR1 SGHNT, CDR2 YYREEE (reference sequence). The protocol was immunoSEQ multiplex PCR, while the TCRdb copy is restricted to in-frame clones and leaves out a portion. This table has 20,000 to 30,000 clones, more than 70% appearing once. There are a few counts of this clone. Its antigen is unidentified. The receptor was isolated from a human donor with narcolepsy. The specimen sequenced was CD45RA- memory CD4+ T cells from PBMCs. The chain combines TRBV5-4 with TRBJ1-3; 8 bases map to TRBD1. CDR3 amino acids: CASSWTGTGNTIYF. CDR3 nucleotides: TGTGCCAGCAGCTGGACAGGGACTGGAAACACCATATATTTT. Variable domain in full (rest from reference TRBV5-4 and TRBJ1-3): ETGVTQSPTHLIKTRGQQVTLRCSSQSGHNTVSWYQQALGQGPQFIFQYYREEENGRGNFPPRFSGLQFPNYSSELNVNALELDDSALYLCASSWTGTGNTIYFGEGSWLTVV.